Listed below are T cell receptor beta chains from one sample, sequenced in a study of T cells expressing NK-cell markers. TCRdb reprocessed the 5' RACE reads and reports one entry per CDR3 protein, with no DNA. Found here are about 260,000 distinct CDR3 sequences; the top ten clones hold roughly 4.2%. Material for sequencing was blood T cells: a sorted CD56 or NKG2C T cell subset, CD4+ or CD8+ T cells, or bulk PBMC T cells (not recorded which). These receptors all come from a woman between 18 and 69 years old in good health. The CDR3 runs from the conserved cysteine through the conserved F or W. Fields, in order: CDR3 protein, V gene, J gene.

CASSSLAGVNEQYF	TRBV28	TRBJ2-7
CASSLLGGNVGYTF	TRBV11-2	TRBJ1-2
CSVSGTGGHEQYF	TRBV29-1	TRBJ2-7
CASGWEYNEQFF	TRBV12-3/TRBV12-4	TRBJ2-1
CATRELRGRDVYQPQHF	TRBV15	TRBJ1-5
CASSRDSTDNEQFF	TRBV5-1	TRBJ2-1
CASSLRAVNTEAFF	TRBV5-1	TRBJ1-1
CATSDRQSGANVLTF	TRBV24-1	TRBJ2-6
CASSLGGSPDTQYF	TRBV12-3/TRBV12-4	TRBJ2-3
CASSYTGNQETQYF	TRBV28	TRBJ2-5
CASSDAPLVNSPLHF	TRBV6-1	TRBJ1-6
CASRPTGGAGELFF	TRBV2	TRBJ2-2
CASTQEGYGYTF	TRBV12-3/TRBV12-4	TRBJ1-2
CASSLAAKPPADTQYF	TRBV7-2	TRBJ2-3
CASSTGGADETQYF	TRBV5-1	TRBJ2-5
CASSYSILARETQYF	TRBV6-5	TRBJ2-5
CASSRGSSRDTQYF	TRBV5-1	TRBJ2-3
CSARPPSLAKNIQYF	TRBV20-1	TRBJ2-4
CASSPTWTSGGAETQYF	TRBV6-1	TRBJ2-5
CASSHSGRGTGELFF	TRBV12-3/TRBV12-4	TRBJ2-2
CSARDRLAGMSDTQYF	TRBV20-1	TRBJ2-3
CASSSWGAGVSNEQFF	TRBV7-8	TRBJ2-1
CASATLQTGGFYGYTF	TRBV5-1	TRBJ1-2
CASSVAGGVNEQFF	TRBV9	TRBJ2-1
CASSASRGSQETQYF	TRBV7-2	TRBJ2-5
CASSYPGINEQFF	TRBV27	TRBJ2-1
CASSTISGIMNTEAFF	TRBV19	TRBJ1-1
CASSADGSNQPQHF	TRBV7-2	TRBJ1-5
CASGSILGEANYGYTF	TRBV12-5	TRBJ1-2
CASSLSTGGSRNTEAFF	TRBV5-8	TRBJ1-1
CSASLGTGGELFF	TRBV20-1	TRBJ2-2
CATNPSDFYNEQFF	TRBV7-2	TRBJ2-1
CSARTTSGARRETQYF	TRBV20-1	TRBJ2-5
CASSPSFGANVLTF	TRBV5-1	TRBJ2-6
CSALVMNREAFF	TRBV20-1	TRBJ1-1
CASSLGDVGSDNQPQHF	TRBV7-9	TRBJ1-5
CASSPAPASTDTQYF	TRBV18	TRBJ2-3
CASSSAQGGYEQYF	TRBV28	TRBJ2-7
CASSLGDSYNSPLHF	TRBV12-3/TRBV12-4	TRBJ1-6
CASSPGLAATSTDTQYF	TRBV7-3	TRBJ2-3
CSAHTLGYNEQFF	TRBV20-1	TRBJ2-1
CASSLRDRHTYEQYF	TRBV28	TRBJ2-7
CASSLRHGSGELFF	TRBV7-3	TRBJ2-2
CASGNSVGGELFF	TRBV6-2/TRBV6-3	TRBJ2-2
CASSGQGGDEQYF	TRBV7-9	TRBJ2-7
CSAGRGQVSDTQYF	TRBV20-1	TRBJ2-3
CASSRATYNEQFF	TRBV5-4	TRBJ2-1
CSAWTTYQETQYF	TRBV20-1	TRBJ2-5
CSVGVGITEGLYGYTF	TRBV29-1	TRBJ1-2
CSGSWPNTEAFF	TRBV29-1	TRBJ1-1
CASSRLATNTGELFF	TRBV5-1	TRBJ2-2
CASSHTMVRGNYGYTF	TRBV5-6	TRBJ1-2
CASSSIQGLAGENEQFF	TRBV7-9	TRBJ2-1
CASSAGDAINYGYTF	TRBV6-1	TRBJ1-2